This TCR beta chain is drawn from a study of cytomegalovirus exposure and HLA in healthy donors. Primers for the PCR totalled 60 Vbeta and 13 Jbeta. TCRdb's table, derived via immunoSEQ multiplex PCR, lists solely in-frame clones and lacks some. The profile shows more than 95,000 clones, 9.5% to 13% of them singletons. The CDR3 is made up of 14 amino acids. The V gene lost 0 bases and the J gene lost 5 bases, with 11 bases spanning the gap. CDR1 and CDR2 (germline): SGHDT, YYEEEE. This clone was seen only a few times. The sequencing input was PBMCs. This chain uses TRBV5-6 with TRBJ1-2; no definite D call. The sequence came from a middle-aged man in good health and CMV-seropositive. The CDR3 DNA follows: TGTGCCAGCAGCTTGGACAGAAATGGGTATGGCTACACCTTC. This codes for CASSLDRNGYGYTF. Full variable domain (rest looked up from reference TRBV5-6 and TRBJ1-2): DAGVTQSPTHLIKTRGQQVTLRCSPKSGHDTVSWYQQALGQGPQFIFQYYEEEERQRGNFPDRFSGHQFPNYSSELNVNALLLGDSALYLCASSLDRNGYGYTFGSGTRLTVV.